The rows below give T cell receptor beta chains drawn from one sample of a study of blood T cells in healthy people across ages. MiXCR was run by TCRdb on the 5' RACE reads, yielding one entry per CDR3 protein. The profile shows some 1.5 million distinct CDR3 sequences, approximately 28% of them singletons. The sequenced sample was blood. These receptors were obtained from a woman in her 30s in good health. The CDR3 runs from the conserved cysteine through the conserved F or W.

CSVVLKNRPYEQYF TRBJ2-3 TRBV29-1
CASRGGLVEQYF TRBJ2-7 TRBV2
CASSEEGDSNQPQHF TRBJ1-5 TRBV2
CASSQNGPIPYEQYF TRBJ2-7 TRBV19
CAPVRRGDTGELFF TRBJ2-2 TRBV7-9
CASSQEGSAITSPLHF TRBJ1-6 TRBV4-1
CASSSLQGEETQYF TRBJ2-5 TRBV5-1
CASSRGIYSNQPQHF TRBJ1-5 TRBV12-3/TRBV12-4
CASSLESLSGVEQYF TRBJ2-7 TRBV5-1
CASYGTAAFYGYTF TRBJ1-2 TRBV19
CASSLGASGGVDEQFF TRBJ2-1 TRBV7-3
CASRGGIGPNEQYF TRBJ2-7 TRBV14
CASSTGQINYGYTF TRBJ1-2 TRBV7-9
CASSMEQGYEQFF TRBJ2-1 TRBV27
CSGGFVAAEAFF TRBJ1-1 TRBV29-1
CASSLALGPQGAYEQYF - TRBV7-2
CLMTGYNEQFF TRBJ2-1 TRBV20-1
CASRAATYNEQFF TRBJ2-1 TRBV7-9
CAISQGMAYGYTF TRBJ1-2 TRBV10-3
CASSSPSLAAKNIQYF TRBJ2-4 TRBV6-2/TRBV6-3
CAISGTGEGEKLFF TRBJ1-4 TRBV10-3
CASSYRFEQYF - TRBV6-5
CSVRLTQGAYEQYF TRBJ2-7 TRBV29-1
CASSGSGSNHEQYF TRBJ2-7 TRBV21-1
CASSSAAGHYTF TRBJ1-2 TRBV27
CASSSMSSGWRLLTTDTQYF TRBJ2-3 TRBV12-3/TRBV12-4
CASRQPGGGGSQETQYF TRBJ2-5 TRBV7-9
CASSLLEGPPLTFQNPFTDTQYF TRBJ2-3 TRBV11-2
CASSLGHQQFF TRBJ2-1 TRBV5-1
CASSLTDGSCEQYF - TRBV11-2
CASSLRRGDFYNEQYF TRBJ2-4 TRBV7-3
CASSGAGIGYNEQFF TRBJ2-1 TRBV5-1
CSAPNLDTQYF TRBJ2-3 TRBV20-1
CASSPPGAGTDTQYF TRBJ2-3 TRBV18
CASSPGEGREKLFF TRBJ1-4 TRBV5-1
CSAAKNEKLFF TRBJ1-4 TRBV20-1
CASSFTGLGEAFF TRBJ1-1 TRBV12-3/TRBV12-4